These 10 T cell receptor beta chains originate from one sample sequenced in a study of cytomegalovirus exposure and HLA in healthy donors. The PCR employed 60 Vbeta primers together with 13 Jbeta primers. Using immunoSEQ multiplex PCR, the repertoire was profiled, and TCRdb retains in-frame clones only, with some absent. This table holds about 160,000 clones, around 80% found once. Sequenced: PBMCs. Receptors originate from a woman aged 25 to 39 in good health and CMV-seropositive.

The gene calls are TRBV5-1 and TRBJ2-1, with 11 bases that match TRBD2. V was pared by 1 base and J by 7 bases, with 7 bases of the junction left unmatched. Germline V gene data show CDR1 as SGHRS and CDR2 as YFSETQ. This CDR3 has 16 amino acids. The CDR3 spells CASSLRASGGINEQFF. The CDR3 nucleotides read TGCGCCAGCAGCTTGCGGGCTAGCGGGGGGATAAATGAGCAGTTCTTC.

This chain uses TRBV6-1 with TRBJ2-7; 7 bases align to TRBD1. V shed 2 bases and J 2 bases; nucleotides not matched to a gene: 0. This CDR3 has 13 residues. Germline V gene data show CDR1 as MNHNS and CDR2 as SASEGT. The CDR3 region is CASSERGPYEQYF. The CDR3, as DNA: TGTGCCAGCAGTGAAAGGGGGCCCTACGAGCAGTACTTC.

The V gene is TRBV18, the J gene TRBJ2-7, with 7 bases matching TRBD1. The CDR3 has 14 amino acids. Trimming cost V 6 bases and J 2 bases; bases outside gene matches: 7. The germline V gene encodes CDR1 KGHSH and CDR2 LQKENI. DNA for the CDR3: TGTGCCAGCTCCCCCCGAGACAGGGCCTACGAGCAGTACTTC. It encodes CASSPRDRAYEQYF. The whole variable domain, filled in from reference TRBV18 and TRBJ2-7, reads NAGVMQNPRHLVRRRGQEARLRCSPMKGHSHVYWYRQLPEEGLKFMVYLQKENIIDESGMPKERFSAEFPKEGPSILRIQQVVRGDSAAYFCASSPRDRAYEQYFGPGTRLTVT.

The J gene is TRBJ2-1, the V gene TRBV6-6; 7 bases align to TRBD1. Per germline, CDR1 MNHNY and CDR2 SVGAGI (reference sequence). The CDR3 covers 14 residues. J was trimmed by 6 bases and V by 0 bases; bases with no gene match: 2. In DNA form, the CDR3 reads TGTGCCAGCAGTTACTCGAGGGACAGCAATGAGCAGTTCTTC. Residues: CASSYSRDSNEQFF.

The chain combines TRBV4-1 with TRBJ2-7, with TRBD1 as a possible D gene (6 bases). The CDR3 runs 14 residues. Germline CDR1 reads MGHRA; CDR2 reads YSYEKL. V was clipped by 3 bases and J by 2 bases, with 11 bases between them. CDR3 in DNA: TGCGCCAGCAGCCACGGACAGACCCCCTACGAGCAGTACTTC. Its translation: CASSHGQTPYEQYF.

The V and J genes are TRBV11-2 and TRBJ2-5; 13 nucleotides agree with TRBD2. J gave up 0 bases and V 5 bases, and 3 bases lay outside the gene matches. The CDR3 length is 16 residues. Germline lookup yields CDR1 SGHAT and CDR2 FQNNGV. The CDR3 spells CASSQGTSGNQETQYF. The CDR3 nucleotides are TGTGCCAGCAGCCAAGGGACTAGCGGGAACCAAGAGACCCAGTACTTC. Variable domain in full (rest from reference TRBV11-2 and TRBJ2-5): EAGVAQSPRYKIIEKRQSVAFWCNPISGHATLYWYQQILGQGPKLLIQFQNNGVVDDSQLPKDRFSAERLKGVDSTLKIQPAKLEDSAVYLCASSQGTSGNQETQYFGPGTRLLVL.

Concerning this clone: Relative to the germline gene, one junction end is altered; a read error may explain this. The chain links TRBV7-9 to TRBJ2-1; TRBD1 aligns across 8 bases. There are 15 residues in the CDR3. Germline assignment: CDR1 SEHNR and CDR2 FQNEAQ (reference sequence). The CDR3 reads CSSSPQGASYNEQFF. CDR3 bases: TGTTCCAGCAGCCCCCAGGGGGCCTCCTACAATGAGCAGTTCTTC.

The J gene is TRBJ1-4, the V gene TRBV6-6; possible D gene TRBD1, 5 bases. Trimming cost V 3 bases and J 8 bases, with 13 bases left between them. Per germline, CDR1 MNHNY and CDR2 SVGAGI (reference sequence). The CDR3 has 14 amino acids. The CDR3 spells CASSYEPRQEKLFF. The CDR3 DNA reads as TGTGCCAGCAGTTATGAGCCTAGACAGGAAAAACTGTTTTTT.

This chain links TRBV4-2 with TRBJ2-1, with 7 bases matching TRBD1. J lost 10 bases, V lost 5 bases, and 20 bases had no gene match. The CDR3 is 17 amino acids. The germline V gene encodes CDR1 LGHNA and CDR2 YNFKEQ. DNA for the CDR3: TGTGCCAGCAGCTCCCAAAGGGGGCCAATCGCTGGAGGCGAGCAGTTCTTC. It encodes CASSSQRGPIAGGEQFF.

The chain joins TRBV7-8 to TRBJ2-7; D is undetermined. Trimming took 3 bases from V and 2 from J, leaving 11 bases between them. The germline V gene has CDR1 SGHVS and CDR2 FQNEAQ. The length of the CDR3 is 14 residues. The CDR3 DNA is TGTGCCAGCAGCTTTTATAGATCCCCCTACGAGCAGTACTTC. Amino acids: CASSFYRSPYEQYF.